A selection of T cell receptor beta chains follows, all from one sample in a study of blood T cell repertoires in COVID-19. Clones were sequenced by immunoSEQ multiplex PCR, and TCRdb holds only the in-frame ones, with some missing. The repertoire has approximately 150,000 clones, roughly 84% of them found once; the top ten carry 2.6%. Input material: peripheral blood. These receptor sequences come from a human donor with acute or convalescent COVID-19. The donor label of this sample is uncertain. The CDR3 runs from the conserved cysteine through the conserved F or W. A D gene is named only where the DNA matches it firmly. Only part of the rows carry a size: once, few, many, or a class if the clone is expanded.

v_gene	j_gene	abundance	d_gene	CDR3nt	CDR3aa
TRBV6-7	TRBJ1-2	-	-	TGTGCCAGCAGTTACTTTCCAGACAGGAAAGTCTATGGCTACACCTTC	CASSYFPDRKVYGYTF
TRBV7-9	TRBJ1-6	-	-	TGTGCCAGCAGCTTAGGGCCGGGGGGCGTTTGGGATTCACCCCTCCACTTT	CASSLGPGGVWDSPLHF
TRBV4-2	TRBJ2-3	-	-	TGTGCCAGCAGCCAAGAACGGGTGAGGGAAGGGAATACGCAGTATTTT	CASSQERVREGNTQYF
TRBV6-6	TRBJ1-5	-	TRBD1	TGTGCCAGCAGTAACCGGGACAGGGTAGATCAGCCCCAGCATTTT	CASSNRDRVDQPQHF
TRBV28	TRBJ2-1	-	TRBD2	TGTGCCAGCAACCTGCGCGGGGGGCAGTCACATGAGCAGTTCTTC	CASNLRGGQSHEQFF
TRBV5-1	TRBJ2-5	-	TRBD1	TGCGCCAGCAGCACGGGACAGCAAGAGACCCAGTACTTC	CASSTGQQETQYF
TRBV6-5	TRBJ2-7	-	-	TGTGCCAGCAGTACAGGGATCGGCTCCTACGAGCAGTACTTC	CASSTGIGSYEQYF
TRBV9	TRBJ1-5	-	-	TGTGCCAGCAGCGTAGATACGGTTCAGCCCCAGCATTTT	CASSVDTVQPQHF
TRBV7-3	TRBJ2-3	-	TRBD2	TGTGCCAGCAGCTTCCTAGCGGGAGGTTCTGTTACGCAGTATTTT	CASSFLAGGSVTQYF
TRBV5-1	TRBJ1-1	-	TRBD1	TGCGCCAGCAGCTCGGGACAGGGGTACACTGAAGCTTTCTTT	CASSSGQGYTEAFF
TRBV19	TRBJ1-1	-	TRBD1	TGTGCCAGTAGTATGGGACAGGGGACTGAAGCTTTCTTT	CASSMGQGTEAFF
TRBV25-1	TRBJ2-3	-	TRBD1	TGTGCCAGCAGTGAGAGACAGGGGGCTCGGACAGATACGCAGTATTTT	CASSERQGARTDTQYF
TRBV23-1	TRBJ1-5	-	TRBD1	TGCGCCAGCAGTCAACCGACCACGACAGGGGATCAGCCCCAGCATTTT	CASSQPTTTGDQPQHF
TRBV29-1	TRBJ2-2	-	-	TGCAGCGCTACGGGAGTAGGGAACACCGGGGAGCTGTTTTTT	CSATGVGNTGELFF
TRBV11-1	TRBJ1-4	-	-	TGTGCCAGCACCTTAAGAACCGGGACACCATATGAAAAACTGTTTTTT	CASTLRTGTPYEKLFF
TRBV7-6	TRBJ2-7	-	-	TGTGCCAGCAGCTTACAGGGAACCTACTACGAGCAGTACTTC	CASSLQGTYYEQYF
TRBV15	TRBJ2-1	-	-	TGTGCCACCAGCAGAGAGACTCCGATTTTTCCGACAGGGAGGCCGTTCTTC	CATSRETPIFPTGRPFF
TRBV6-2/TRBV6-3	TRBJ2-1	-	-	TGTGCCAGCAGTTACTCCACGAGGCAACATGAGCAGTTCTTC	CASSYSTRQHEQFF
TRBV28	TRBJ1-4	-	-	TGTGCCAGCAGTACCCGAAGCACTAATGAAAAACTGTTTTTT	CASSTRSTNEKLFF
TRBV4-3	TRBJ2-2	-	-	TGCGCCAGCAGCCAAGAAACATGGACCGGGGAGCTGTTTTTT	CASSQETWTGELFF
TRBV6-2/TRBV6-3	TRBJ2-7	-	-	TGTGCCAGCAGTTACGGGCAGACCTACGAGCAGTACTTC	CASSYGQTYEQYF
TRBV20-1	TRBJ2-2	-	TRBD1	TGCAGTGCCAGTCCGGGACAGGGGTCCGGGGAGCTGTTTTTT	CSASPGQGSGELFF
TRBV18	TRBJ2-5	once	TRBD1	TGTGCCAGCTCACCAGGGGACAGAAGCCAAGAGACCCAGTACTTC	CASSPGDRSQETQYF
TRBV30	TRBJ2-7	-	-	TGTGCCTGGAGTGTACGGGGGCGGGGGCCCTCCTACGAGCAGTACTTC	CAWSVRGRGPSYEQYF
TRBV28	TRBJ1-5	few	-	TGTGCCAGCACTACGGGTCTATATCAGCCCCAGCATTTT	CASTTGLYQPQHF
TRBV15	TRBJ1-2	-	-	TGTGCCACCAGCAGCTCTCCCCAGGGATATTATGGCTACACCTTC	CATSSSPQGYYGYTF
TRBV28	TRBJ1-1	-	-	TGTGCCAGCAGCTTAAGAGGGACTGAAGCTTTCTTT	CASSLRGTEAFF
TRBV5-4	TRBJ1-1	-	-	TGTGCCAGCAGCTTAAGGACAGCCACCCTTGAAGCTTTCTTT	CASSLRTATLEAFF
TRBV27	TRBJ2-2	-	TRBD1	TGTGCCAGCAGTCCCTCCGGGACAGCGAACACCGGGGAGCTGTTTTTT	CASSPSGTANTGELFF